Shown below are 29 T cell receptor beta chains from a single sample sequenced in a study of neurological immune-mediated disorders. MiXCR, applied by TCRdb to the 5' RACE reads, yields one record per CDR3 protein. The table records fewer than 65,000 distinct CDR3 sequences, about 9.4% of them present only once. The source material was PBMCs. The receptor source for this set is a man between 65 and 85 years old with HTLV-1-associated myelopathy (HAM/TSP).

This clonotype was observed a few times. The V gene is TRBV20-1, the J gene TRBJ2-5; perhaps TRBD2 as D (6 bases). V was pared by 6 bases and J by 1 base, with 15 bases between. CDR1 is DFQATT and CDR2 is SNEGSKA in the germline V gene (reference sequence). The CDR3 length is 14 residues. The CDR3 sequence: CSAEVPSAQETQYF. CDR3 coding DNA: TGCAGTGCGGAAGTCCCTAGCGCCCAAGAGACCCAGTACTTC.

This clonotype appeared many times. CDR3 amino acids: CSASRARLYEKLFF. DNA of the CDR3: TGCAGTGCTAGCCGGGCCAGGTTGTATGAAAAACTGTTTTTT. The V gene is TRBV20-1, the J gene TRBJ1-4, with D hard to call. CDR1 is DFQATT, CDR2 SNEGSKA, per germline (reference sequence). The CDR3 contains 14 residues. Trimming shortened V by 3 bases and J by 6 bases, and 14 bases separated the two germline ends.

V is TRBV27 and J is TRBJ1-6, with 9 bases fitting TRBD1. The CDR3 extends over 16 amino acids. Germline CDR1 reads MNHEY; CDR2 reads SMNVEV (reference sequence). The V and J ends lost 2 bases and 3 bases, in that order; junction bases with no gene match: 2. The CDR3 region is CASSLVGQGYNSPLHF. CDR3 DNA sequence: TGTGCCAGCAGTTTAGTGGGACAGGGCTATAATTCACCCCTCCACTTT.

In its sample, this clonotype was seen once. The chain has TRBV6-1 and TRBJ2-3; D gene unclear. CDR1 and CDR2 from the germline V gene are MNHNS and SASEGT. V gave up 3 bases and J gave up 13 bases, with 11 bases separating them. The CDR3 runs to 11 residues. CDR3 sequence reads: CASSEAKQKYF. The CDR3 region has the DNA TGTGCCAGCAGTGAGGCGAAACAGAAGTATTTT.

This clonotype was seen many times. For the CDR3, the DNA is TGTGCCAGCAGGGTCTCTGGAAACACCATATATTTT. This sequence encodes CASRVSGNTIYF. V and J are TRBV28 and TRBJ1-3; D not resolved. The germline V and J ends were trimmed by 6 bases and 0 bases, with 3 bases remaining between them. CDR1 MDHEN and CDR2 SYDVKM come from the germline V gene. The CDR3 consists of 12 residues.

Points on this clonotype: A much larger clone lies a single base off, so this may be a read error. The V gene is TRBV6-2 or TRBV6-3, the J gene TRBJ1-5; possibly TRBD1 for D (5 bases). The CDR3 totals 18 residues. Germline V gene data show CDR1 as MNHEY and CDR2 as SVGEGT. CDR3 coding DNA: TGTGCCAGCAGTTACTCGAAGTTAGGGGCACAAGGGCTTCAGCTCCAGCATTTT. Amino acid sequence: CASSYSKLGAQGLQLQHF.

There are a few counts of this clonotype. V is TRBV20-1 and J is TRBJ2-7; D possibly uses TRBD1 or TRBD2 (7 bases each). Trimming left V 6 bases short and J 1 base short, with 13 bases between. CDR1 DFQATT and CDR2 SNEGSKA come from the germline V gene (reference sequence). This CDR3 region has 13 residues. The CDR3 here is CSAQQGGSYEQYF. DNA for the CDR3: TGCAGTGCACAGCAGGGGGGGTCCTACGAGCAGTACTTC.

This clonotype has ten or more counts. The rearrangement links TRBV20-1 to TRBJ1-2, with D unclear. The CDR3 is 12 residues long. Looked up from germline, CDR1 is DFQATT and CDR2 is SNEGSKA (reference sequence). Trimming shortened V by 3 bases and J by 8 bases, and 13 bases separated the two germline ends. CDR3 residues: CSARVAARGYTF. CDR3 DNA sequence: TGCAGTGCTAGGGTGGCGGCGCGGGGCTACACCTTC.

There are many counts of this clonotype. The rearrangement joins TRBV6-5 to TRBJ2-7; 7 bases align to TRBD1. The CDR3 extends over 13 amino acids. J lost 9 bases, V lost 7 bases, and 12 bases had no gene match. Germline V gene sequence: CDR1 MNHEY, CDR2 SVGAGI. CDR3 sequence (DNA): TGTGCCAGCACCCAAGGGGGCCCATCCAGGCAGTACTTC. This encodes CASTQGGPSRQYF.

This clonotype has a count of ten or more. The chain joins TRBV6-4 to TRBJ2-2; D is unresolved. This CDR3 spans 13 amino acids. V lost 3 bases to trimming and J lost 4 bases, with 6 bases between them. Germline CDR1 and CDR2: MRHNA and SNTAGT. CDR3 in amino acids: CASSDGFTGELFF. CDR3 nucleotides: TGTGCCAGCAGTGATGGGTTCACCGGGGAGCTGTTTTTT.

This clonotype was recorded many times. The J gene is TRBJ2-7, the V gene TRBV7-3, with D possibly called TRBD1 or TRBD2 (5 bases each). CDR3 length: 15 amino acids. Germline CDR1 SGHTA, CDR2 FQGTGA. Trimming pared 3 bases from V and 3 bases from J, leaving 15 bases between. CDR3 in amino acids: CASSLTHGALYEQYF. In DNA form, the CDR3 reads TGTGCCAGCAGCTTGACGCACGGGGCGCTCTACGAGCAGTACTTC. The full variable domain, completed using reference TRBV7-3 and TRBJ2-7, is GAGVSQTPSNKVTEKGKYVELRCDPISGHTALYWYRQSLGQGPEFLIYFQGTGAADDSGLPNDRFFAVRPEGSVSTLKIQRTERGDSAVYLCASSLTHGALYEQYFGPGTRLTVT.

Many counts were recorded for this clonotype. The chain combines TRBV14 with TRBJ2-7; D might be TRBD1 or TRBD2, each matching 6 bases. Deletions cut 4 bases from V and 1 base from J, with 26 bases between. This CDR3 contains 19 residues. Germline assignment: CDR1 SGHDN and CDR2 FVKESK. This CDR3 reads CASSPSWTGGDFRSYEQYF. In DNA, the CDR3 is TGTGCCAGCAGCCCCTCGTGGACCGGGGGCGATTTTCGGTCCTACGAGCAGTACTTC.

This clonotype was observed many times. The chain is built from TRBV14 and TRBJ2-2; a possible D gene is TRBD2 (5 bases). Trimming stripped 6 bases from V and 4 bases from J, with 12 bases between. CDR1 and CDR2 (germline): SGHDN, FVKESK. The length of the CDR3 is 14 residues. CDR3 residues: CASRRSGATGELFF. In DNA, the CDR3 is TGTGCCAGCAGACGGAGCGGCGCCACCGGGGAGCTGTTTTTT.

This clonotype was counted at least ten times. V usage is TRBV21-1 and J usage is TRBJ2-7; the table assigns TRBD1, which was not confirmed against the DNA. TRBV21-1 counts as a pseudogene. The CDR3 consists of 13 residues. DNA of the CDR3: TGTGCCAGCAGCAAAGGCACCCGGAACGAGCAGTACTTC. Its protein is CASSKGTRNEQYF.

Notes on this clonotype: One junction end does not reproduce the germline sequence, and a read error may be involved. The genes are TRBV11-2 and TRBJ2-1; no firm D call. Germline assignment: CDR1 SGHAT and CDR2 FQNNGV. This CDR3 is 14 amino acids long. The CDR3 DNA sequence: TGTGCCAGCAGCTCCGCCCGCGGCTACAATGAGCGGTTCTTC. Translated, it gives CASSSARGYNERFF.

This clonotype was recorded many times. This chain links TRBV3-1 with TRBJ2-5, with TRBD1 identical over 7 bases. CDR3 length equals 15 residues. Trimming cost V 4 bases and J 2 bases; bases outside gene matches: 7. CDR1 is LGHDT, CDR2 YNNKEL, per germline (reference sequence). This CDR3 is CASSPPGRGQETQYF. The CDR3 nucleotides read TGTGCCAGCAGCCCCCCGGGCAGGGGGCAAGAGACCCAGTACTTC.

To note about this clonotype: It may be a read error: a sequence one base away is much more abundant. The rearrangement links TRBV7-9 to TRBJ2-7, with D hard to call. The CDR3 has 12 amino acids. The germline V gene encodes CDR1 SEHNR and CDR2 FQNEAQ (reference sequence). In DNA form, the CDR3 reads TGTGTCAGCAGCGCTGGCCCTGGAGAGCAGTACTTC. This gives the protein CVSSAGPGEQYF.

This clonotype was picked up many times. This rearrangement joins TRBV20-1 to TRBJ2-7; perhaps TRBD1 as D (5 bases). Germline V gives CDR1 DFQATT, CDR2 SNEGSKA (reference sequence). V shed 3 bases and J shed 2 bases, with 14 bases lying between them. This CDR3 spans 14 amino acids. The DNA for the CDR3 is TGCAGTGCTAGGCCTGCAGGGTCCCCCTACGAGCAGTACTTC. Its translation: CSARPAGSPYEQYF.

This clonotype was counted ten times or more. V and J are TRBV12-3 or TRBV12-4 and TRBJ1-1, with D unclear. V shed 0 bases and J shed 1 base, with 9 bases lying between them. This CDR3 is 15 amino acids long. CDR3 nucleotide sequence: TGTGCCAGCAGTTTAGCTAGACAACGGAACACTGAAGCTTTCTTT. As protein: CASSLARQRNTEAFF.

This clonotype came up many times. The chain uses TRBV4-3 and TRBJ2-7; D perhaps matches TRBD2 (5 bases). Germline lookup yields CDR1 LGHNA and CDR2 YSLEER. CDR3 length: 13 residues. Trimming pared 4 bases from V and 4 bases from J, leaving 11 bases between. CDR3 sequence: CASSLTTRYEQYF. The CDR3 DNA follows: TGCGCCAGCAGCCTGACTACAAGGTACGAGCAGTACTTC.

Many counts were recorded for this clonotype. The gene calls are TRBV3-1 and TRBJ2-5, with D possibly being TRBD2 (6 bases). Trimming took off 4 bases at V and 9 bases at J, with 15 bases between the two ends. CDR3 length equals 13 residues. Germline CDR1 and CDR2: LGHDT and YNNKEL (reference sequence). The CDR3 here is CASSPTLAGSQYF. DNA of the CDR3: TGTGCCAGCAGCCCCACTCTCGCGGGGTCCCAGTACTTC.

This chain joins TRBV5-1 and TRBJ1-4; 8 bases are a match to TRBD1. Unmatched junction bases numbered 5, after V lost 4 bases and J lost 0 bases. CDR1 is SGHRS, CDR2 YFSETQ, per germline. The CDR3 is made up of 16 amino acids. The DNA for the CDR3 is TGCGCCAGCAGCACTGGACAGGGAACAACTAATGAAAAACTGTTTTTT. Encoded protein: CASSTGQGTTNEKLFF.

This clonotype has at least ten counts. The chain links TRBV27 to TRBJ2-7; 8 bases match TRBD2. This CDR3 has 15 amino acids. Germline values: CDR1 MNHEY, CDR2 SMNVEV (reference sequence). V lost 8 bases and J lost 0; bases outside the gene matches: 9. The CDR3 DNA follows: TGTGCCAGCCGCCGGGAGGGGGATAACTCCTACGAGCAGTACTTC. Amino acids: CASRREGDNSYEQYF.

This clonotype was found many times. This sequence joins TRBV2 and TRBJ2-7, with D perhaps matching TRBD2 (6 bases). The CDR3 runs to 15 residues. The V end lost 2 bases, the J end lost 3 bases, and 14 bases lay between the germline ends. Per germline, CDR1 SNHLY and CDR2 FYNNEI. DNA for the CDR3: TGTGCCAGCAGTGAATGGGGCGGGAAGGACTACGAGCAGTACTTC. It translates to CASSEWGGKDYEQYF.

There are many counts of this clonotype. The J gene is TRBJ2-3, the V gene TRBV10-3; D ambiguous. The V end lost 7 bases, the J end lost 2 bases, and 13 bases lay between the germline ends. The CDR3 totals 14 residues. The germline CDR1 and CDR2 sequences are ENHRY and SYGVKD. CDR3 protein: CAITAAGLTDTQYF. Written as DNA, the CDR3 is TGTGCCATCACAGCCGCAGGCCTCACAGATACGCAGTATTTT.

In regard to this clonotype: With a much larger clone just one base away, this may be a read error. The chain links TRBV6-2 or TRBV6-3 to TRBJ2-7; D may be TRBD1 (6 bases). Germline CDR1 is MNHEY and CDR2 is SVGEGT. V lost 4 bases and J lost 3, with 31 bases in between. The CDR3 has 20 amino acids. The CDR3 DNA follows: TGTGCCAGCAGTTTCTCGAATACTGGGGTCCGGAGACAGGCGAACTACGAGCAGTACTTC. It codes for CASSFSNTGVRRQANYEQYF.

This clonotype was counted many times. The chain couples TRBV6-2 or TRBV6-3 to TRBJ2-1; no reliable D call. CDR1 and CDR2 (germline): MNHEY, SVGEGT. V was pared by 10 bases and J by 3 bases, with 22 bases between. CDR3 length equals 16 residues. The CDR3 coding sequence is TGTGCCACCACCCTGGTTAACCAGTACGGCTACAATGAGCAGTTCTTC. Amino acid sequence: CATTLVNQYGYNEQFF.

The sample holds many counts of this clonotype. This rearrangement joins TRBV27 to TRBJ2-5, with TRBD2 identical over 10 bases. Germline assignment: CDR1 MNHEY and CDR2 SMNVEV (reference sequence). V gave up 2 bases and J gave up 6 bases; unmatched junction bases: 12. This CDR3 has 17 amino acids. CDR3 sequence: CASSLIGLAGVSKTQYF. CDR3 nucleotide sequence: TGTGCCAGCAGTTTAATAGGGCTAGCGGGAGTATCTAAGACCCAGTACTTC.

At least ten counts were recorded for this clonotype. In nucleotides, the CDR3 is TGCAGTGCTAGATTTGGGAGCACTGAAGCTTTCTTT. Amino acids: CSARFGSTEAFF. The chain recombines TRBV20-1 with TRBJ1-1; D is unresolved. This CDR3 comprises 12 residues. Trimming removed 2 bases at V and 4 bases at J, with 8 bases between. Per the germline V gene, CDR1 is DFQATT and CDR2 is SNEGSKA (reference sequence).